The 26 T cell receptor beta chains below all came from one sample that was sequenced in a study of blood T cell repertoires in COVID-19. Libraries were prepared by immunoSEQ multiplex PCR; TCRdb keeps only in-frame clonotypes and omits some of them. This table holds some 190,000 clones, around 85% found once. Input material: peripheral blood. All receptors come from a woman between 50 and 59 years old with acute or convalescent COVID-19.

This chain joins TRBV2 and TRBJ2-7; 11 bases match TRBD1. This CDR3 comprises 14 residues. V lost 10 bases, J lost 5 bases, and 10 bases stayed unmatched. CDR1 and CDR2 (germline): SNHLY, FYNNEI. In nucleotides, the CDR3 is TGTGCCAACGGCGGGACAGGGGGGCTCCACGAGCAGTACTTC. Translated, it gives CANGGTGGLHEQYF.

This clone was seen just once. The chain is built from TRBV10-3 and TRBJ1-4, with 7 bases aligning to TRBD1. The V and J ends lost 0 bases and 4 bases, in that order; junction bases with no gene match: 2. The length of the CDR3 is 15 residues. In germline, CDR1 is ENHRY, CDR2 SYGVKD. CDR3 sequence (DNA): TGTGCCATCAGTGAGTCGAACAGGGGTAATGAAAAACTGTTTTTT. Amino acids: CAISESNRGNEKLFF.

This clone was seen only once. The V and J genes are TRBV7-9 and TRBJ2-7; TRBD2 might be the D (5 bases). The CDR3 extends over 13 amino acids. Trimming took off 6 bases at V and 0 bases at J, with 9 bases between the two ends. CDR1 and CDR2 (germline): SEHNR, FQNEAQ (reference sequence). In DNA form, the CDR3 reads TGTGCCAGCAGATCTAGCAACTCCTACGAGCAGTACTTC. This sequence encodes CASRSSNSYEQYF. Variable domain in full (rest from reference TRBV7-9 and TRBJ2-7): DTGVSQNPRHKITKRGQNVTFRCDPISEHNRLYWYRQTLGQGPEFLTYFQNEAQLEKSRLLSDRFSAERPKGSFSTLEIQRTEQGDSAMYLCASRSSNSYEQYFGPGTRLTVT.

In DNA, the CDR3 is TGTGCCAGCAGGAGGGGGCCCGAGCAGTACTTC. Protein sequence: CASRRGPEQYF. The chain carries TRBV28 and TRBJ2-7, with 7 bases lining up with TRBD1. CDR1 is MDHEN and CDR2 is SYDVKM in the germline V gene. Unmatched junction bases numbered 2, after V lost 6 bases and J lost 6 bases. This CDR3 contains 11 residues.

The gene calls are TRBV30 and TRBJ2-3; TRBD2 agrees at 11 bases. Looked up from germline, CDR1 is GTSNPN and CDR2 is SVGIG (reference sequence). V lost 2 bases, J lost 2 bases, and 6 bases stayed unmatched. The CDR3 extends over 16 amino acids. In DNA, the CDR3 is TGTGCCTGGAGTAAGATAGCGGGAGGGATCACAGATACGCAGTATTTT. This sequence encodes CAWSKIAGGITDTQYF.

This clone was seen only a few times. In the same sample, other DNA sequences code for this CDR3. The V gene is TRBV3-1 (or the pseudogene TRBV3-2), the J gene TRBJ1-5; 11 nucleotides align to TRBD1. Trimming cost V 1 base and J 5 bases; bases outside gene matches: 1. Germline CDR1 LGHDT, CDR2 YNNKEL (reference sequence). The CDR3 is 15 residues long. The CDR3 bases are TGTGCCAGCAGCCAAGGGGGACAGGGGGATCAGCCCCAGCATTTT. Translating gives CASSQGGQGDQPQHF.

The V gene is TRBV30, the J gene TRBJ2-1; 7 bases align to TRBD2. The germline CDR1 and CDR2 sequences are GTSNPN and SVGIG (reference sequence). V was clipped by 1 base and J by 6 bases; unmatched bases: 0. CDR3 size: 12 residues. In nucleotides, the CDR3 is TGTGCCTGGAGTGGACTAGCCAATGAGCAGTTCTTC. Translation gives CAWSGLANEQFF.

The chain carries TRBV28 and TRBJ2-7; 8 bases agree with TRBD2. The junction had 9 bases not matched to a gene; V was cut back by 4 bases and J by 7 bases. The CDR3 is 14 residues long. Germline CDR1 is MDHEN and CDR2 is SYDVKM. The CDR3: CASSSLRGAGEQYF. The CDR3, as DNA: TGTGCCAGCAGTTCGTTGCGGGGGGCGGGAGAGCAGTACTTC.

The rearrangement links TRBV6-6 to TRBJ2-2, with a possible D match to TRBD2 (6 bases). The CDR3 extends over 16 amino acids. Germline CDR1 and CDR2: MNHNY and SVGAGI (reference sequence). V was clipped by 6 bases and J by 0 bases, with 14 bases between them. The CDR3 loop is CASSLGTVANTGELFF. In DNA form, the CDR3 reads TGTGCCAGCAGCCTCGGGACTGTCGCGAACACCGGGGAGCTGTTTTTT.

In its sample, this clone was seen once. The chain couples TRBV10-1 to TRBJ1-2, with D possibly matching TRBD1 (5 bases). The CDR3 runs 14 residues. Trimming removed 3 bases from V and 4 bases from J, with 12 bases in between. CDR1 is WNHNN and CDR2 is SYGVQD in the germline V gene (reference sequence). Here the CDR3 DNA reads TGCGCCAGCAGTGAAAAGGGACTCCCCTATGGCTACACCTTC. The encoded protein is CASSEKGLPYGYTF.

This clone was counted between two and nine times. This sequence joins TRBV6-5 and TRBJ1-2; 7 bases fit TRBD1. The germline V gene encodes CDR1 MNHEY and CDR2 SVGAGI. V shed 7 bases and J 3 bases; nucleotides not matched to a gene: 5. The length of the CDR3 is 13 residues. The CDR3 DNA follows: TGTGCCAGCAACCCGACAGGGTACTATGGCTACACCTTC. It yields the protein CASNPTGYYGYTF.

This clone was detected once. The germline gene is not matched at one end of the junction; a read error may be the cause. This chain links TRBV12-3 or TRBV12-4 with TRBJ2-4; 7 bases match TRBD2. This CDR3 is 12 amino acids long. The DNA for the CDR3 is TGTGCCAGCAGTTGGGGTGACCTTGCGGGGGACTTC. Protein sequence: CASSWGDLAGDF.

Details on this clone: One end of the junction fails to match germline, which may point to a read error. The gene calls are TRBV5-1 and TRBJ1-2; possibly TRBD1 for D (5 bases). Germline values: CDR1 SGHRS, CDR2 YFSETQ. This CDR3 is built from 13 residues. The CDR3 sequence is CASSLWGDYDYTF. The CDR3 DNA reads TGCGCCAGCAGCTTGTGGGGGGACTATGACTACACCTTC.

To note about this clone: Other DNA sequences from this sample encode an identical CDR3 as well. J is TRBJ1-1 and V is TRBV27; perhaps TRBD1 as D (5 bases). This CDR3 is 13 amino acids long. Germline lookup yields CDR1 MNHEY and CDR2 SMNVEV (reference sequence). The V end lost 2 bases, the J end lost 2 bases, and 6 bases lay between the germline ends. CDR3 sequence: CASSLQGNTEAFF. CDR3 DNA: TGTGCCAGCAGTTTACAGGGAAACACTGAAGCTTTCTTT.

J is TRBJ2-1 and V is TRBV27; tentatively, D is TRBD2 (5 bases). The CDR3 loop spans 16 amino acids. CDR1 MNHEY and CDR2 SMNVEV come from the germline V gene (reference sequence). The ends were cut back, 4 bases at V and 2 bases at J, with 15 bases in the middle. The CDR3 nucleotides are TGTGCCAGCAGTTCGTCTGGCGGGTTCACCTACAATGAGCAGTTCTTC. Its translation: CASSSSGGFTYNEQFF.

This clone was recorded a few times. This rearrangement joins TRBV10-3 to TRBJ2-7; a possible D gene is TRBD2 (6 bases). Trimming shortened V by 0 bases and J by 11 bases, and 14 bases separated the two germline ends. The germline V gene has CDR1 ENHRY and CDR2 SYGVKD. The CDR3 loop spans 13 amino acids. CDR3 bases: TGTGCCATCAGTGAGTCGAGGACTACTCCGAAGTACTTC. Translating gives CAISESRTTPKYF.

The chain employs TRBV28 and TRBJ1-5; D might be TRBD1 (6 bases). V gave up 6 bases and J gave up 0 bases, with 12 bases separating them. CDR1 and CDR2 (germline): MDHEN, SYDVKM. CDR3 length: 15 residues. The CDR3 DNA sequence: TGTGCCAGCAGCCTGGACAGACATAGCAATCAGCCCCAGCATTTT. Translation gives CASSLDRHSNQPQHF.

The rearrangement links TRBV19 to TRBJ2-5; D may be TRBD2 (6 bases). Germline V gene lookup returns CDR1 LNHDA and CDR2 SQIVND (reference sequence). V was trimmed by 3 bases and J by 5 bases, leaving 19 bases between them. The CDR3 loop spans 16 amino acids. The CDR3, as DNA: TGTGCCAGTAGTATGGCTGGGGCTGGAGGGAGGGAGACCCAGTACTTC. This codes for CASSMAGAGGRETQYF.

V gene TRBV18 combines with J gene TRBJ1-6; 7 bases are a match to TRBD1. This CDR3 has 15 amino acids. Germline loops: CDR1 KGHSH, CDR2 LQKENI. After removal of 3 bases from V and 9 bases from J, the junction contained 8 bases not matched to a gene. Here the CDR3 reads CASSPRQGESSPLHF. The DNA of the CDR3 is TGTGCCAGCTCACCCCGACAGGGAGAGAGTTCACCCCTCCACTTT.

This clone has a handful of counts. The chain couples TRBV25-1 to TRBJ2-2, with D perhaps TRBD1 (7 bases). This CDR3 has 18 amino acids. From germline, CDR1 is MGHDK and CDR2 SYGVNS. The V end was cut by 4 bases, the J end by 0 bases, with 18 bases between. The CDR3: CASSASGGQGANTGELFF. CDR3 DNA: TGTGCCAGCAGTGCGTCAGGAGGGCAGGGGGCGAACACCGGGGAGCTGTTTTTT.

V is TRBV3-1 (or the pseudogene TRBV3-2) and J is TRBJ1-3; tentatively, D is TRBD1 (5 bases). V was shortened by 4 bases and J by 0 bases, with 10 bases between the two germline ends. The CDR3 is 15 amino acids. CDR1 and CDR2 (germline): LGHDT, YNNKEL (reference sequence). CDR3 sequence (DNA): TGTGCCAGCAGCCCCCGGGACTTCTCTGGAAACACCATATATTTT. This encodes CASSPRDFSGNTIYF.

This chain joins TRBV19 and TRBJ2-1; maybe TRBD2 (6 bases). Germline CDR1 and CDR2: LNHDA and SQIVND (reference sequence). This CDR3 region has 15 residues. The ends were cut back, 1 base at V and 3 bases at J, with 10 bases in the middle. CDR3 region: CASSIVAGSYNEQFF. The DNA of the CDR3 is TGTGCCAGTAGTATAGTGGCGGGAAGCTACAATGAGCAGTTCTTC.

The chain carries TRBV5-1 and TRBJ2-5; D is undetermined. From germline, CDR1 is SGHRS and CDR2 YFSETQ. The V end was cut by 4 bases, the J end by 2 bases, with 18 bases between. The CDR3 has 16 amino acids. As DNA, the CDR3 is TGCGCCAGCAGCCTGCTGGGCCTAACGACGCAAGAGACCCAGTACTTC. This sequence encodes CASSLLGLTTQETQYF.

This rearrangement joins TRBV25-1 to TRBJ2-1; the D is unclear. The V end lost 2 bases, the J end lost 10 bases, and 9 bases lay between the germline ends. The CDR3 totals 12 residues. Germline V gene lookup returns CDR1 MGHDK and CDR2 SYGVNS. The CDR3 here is CASSEVAIEQFF. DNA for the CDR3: TGTGCCAGCAGTGAAGTAGCTATCGAGCAGTTCTTC.

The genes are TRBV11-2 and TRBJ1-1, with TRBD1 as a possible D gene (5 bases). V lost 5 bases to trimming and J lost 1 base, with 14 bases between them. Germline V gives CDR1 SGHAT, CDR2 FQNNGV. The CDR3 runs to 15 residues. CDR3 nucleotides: TGTGCCAGCAGCCCCCGTTCAGGGCCGAACACTGAAGCTTTCTTT. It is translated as CASSPRSGPNTEAFF.

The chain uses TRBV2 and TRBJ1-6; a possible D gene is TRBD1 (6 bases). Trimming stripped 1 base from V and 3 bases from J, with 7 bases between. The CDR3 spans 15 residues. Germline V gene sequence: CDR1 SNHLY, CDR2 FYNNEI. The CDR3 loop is CASSEGDIYNSPLHF. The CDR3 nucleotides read TGTGCCAGCAGTGAAGGGGACATCTATAATTCACCCCTCCACTTT.